The TCR beta chain described here comes from a study of blood T cell repertoires in COVID-19. Across the whole study: Material from acute and convalescent COVID-19 was sourced from the United States, Italy and Spain. Sample material is recorded as cDNA or gDNA derived from T cells, B-cell-depleted T cells, or PBMCs.

The germline gives CDR1 GTSNPN, CDR2 SVGIG (reference sequence). This CDR3 spans 12 amino acids. V was pared by 1 base and J by 4 bases, with 0 bases of the junction left unmatched. As originally analysed: Amplifying reference gene primers gave estimates of nucleated cell counts. Some clones are missing from TCRdb's copy, which holds only in-frame ones; the method was immunoSEQ multiplex PCR. For V, J and clone size, that table is used; D and trimming come from the DNA. The sample has 60,000 to 75,000 clones; around nine tenths are singletons. The receptor was derived from a woman older than 75 with acute or convalescent COVID-19. The chain couples TRBV30 to TRBJ1-2; 7 positions agree with TRBD1. Sequencing was done on a sample of peripheral blood. CDR3 residues: CAWSGDSYGYTF. Here the CDR3 DNA reads TGTGCCTGGAGTGGGGACAGCTATGGCTACACCTTC. The complete variable domain, with remaining parts taken from reference TRBV30 and TRBJ1-2, reads SQTIHQWPATLVQPVGSPLSLECTVEGTSNPNLYWYRQAAGRGLQLLFYSVGIGQISSEVPQNLSASRPQDRQFILSSKKLLLSDSGFYLCAWSGDSYGYTFGSGTRLTVV.